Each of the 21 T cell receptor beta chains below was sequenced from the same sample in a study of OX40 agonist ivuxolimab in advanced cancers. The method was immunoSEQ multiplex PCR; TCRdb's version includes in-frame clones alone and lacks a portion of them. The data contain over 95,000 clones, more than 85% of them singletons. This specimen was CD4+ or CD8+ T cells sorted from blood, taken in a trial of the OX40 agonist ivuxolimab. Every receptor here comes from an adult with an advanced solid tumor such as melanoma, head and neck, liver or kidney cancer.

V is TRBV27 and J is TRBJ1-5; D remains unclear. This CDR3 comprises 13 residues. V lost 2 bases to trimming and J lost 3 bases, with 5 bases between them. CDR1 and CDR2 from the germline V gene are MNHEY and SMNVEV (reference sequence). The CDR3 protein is CASSLTHNQPQHF. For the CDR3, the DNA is TGTGCCAGCAGTTTAACCCACAATCAGCCCCAGCATTTT.

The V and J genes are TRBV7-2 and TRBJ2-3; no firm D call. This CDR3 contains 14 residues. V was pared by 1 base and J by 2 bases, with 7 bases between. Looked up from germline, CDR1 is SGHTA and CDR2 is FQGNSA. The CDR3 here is CASSLGVVTDTQYF. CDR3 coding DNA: TGTGCCAGCAGCTTAGGGGTTGTCACAGATACGCAGTATTTT.

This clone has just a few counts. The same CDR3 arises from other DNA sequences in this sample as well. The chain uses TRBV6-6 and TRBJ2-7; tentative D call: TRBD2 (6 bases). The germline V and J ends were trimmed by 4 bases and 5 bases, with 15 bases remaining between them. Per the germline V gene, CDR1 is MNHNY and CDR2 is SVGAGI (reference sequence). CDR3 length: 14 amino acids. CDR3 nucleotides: TGTGCCAGCAGTTCCCAGACCGGGAGAAACGAGCAGTACTTC. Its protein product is CASSSQTGRNEQYF.

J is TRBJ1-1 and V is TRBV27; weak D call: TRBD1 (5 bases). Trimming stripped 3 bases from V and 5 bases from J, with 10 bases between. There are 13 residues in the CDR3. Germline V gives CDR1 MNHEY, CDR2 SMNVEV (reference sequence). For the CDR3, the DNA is TGTGCCAGCAGTTTTAAGGGGCGAACTGAAGCTTTCTTT. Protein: CASSFKGRTEAFF.

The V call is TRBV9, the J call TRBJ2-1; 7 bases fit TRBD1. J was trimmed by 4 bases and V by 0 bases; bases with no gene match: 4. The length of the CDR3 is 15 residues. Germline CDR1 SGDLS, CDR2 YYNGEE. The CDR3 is CASSVAGQVYNEQFF. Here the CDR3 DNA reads TGTGCCAGCAGCGTAGCAGGACAGGTTTACAATGAGCAGTTCTTC.

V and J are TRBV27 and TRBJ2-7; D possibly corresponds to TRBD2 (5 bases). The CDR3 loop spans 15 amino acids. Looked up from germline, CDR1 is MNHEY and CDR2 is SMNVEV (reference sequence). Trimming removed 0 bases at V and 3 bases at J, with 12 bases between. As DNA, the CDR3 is TGTGCCAGCAGTTTATCCCAGTTCGGGATCTACGAGCAGTACTTC. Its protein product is CASSLSQFGIYEQYF.

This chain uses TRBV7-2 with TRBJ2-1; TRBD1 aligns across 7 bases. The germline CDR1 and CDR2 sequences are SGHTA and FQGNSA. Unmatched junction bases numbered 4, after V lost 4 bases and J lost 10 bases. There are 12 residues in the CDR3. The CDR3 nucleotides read TGTGCCAGCAGCTCCCACAGGGGAGAGCAGTTCTTC. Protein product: CASSSHRGEQFF.

The CDR3: CASSSNRNTEAFF. In DNA form, the CDR3 reads TGTGCCAGCAGCTCTAACAGAAACACTGAAGCTTTCTTT. The chain is built from TRBV11-1 and TRBJ1-1; D gene unclear. Germline V CDR1 and CDR2: SGHAT, FQDESV (reference sequence). The CDR3 has 13 amino acids. Trimming took 4 bases from V and 2 from J, leaving 8 bases between them.

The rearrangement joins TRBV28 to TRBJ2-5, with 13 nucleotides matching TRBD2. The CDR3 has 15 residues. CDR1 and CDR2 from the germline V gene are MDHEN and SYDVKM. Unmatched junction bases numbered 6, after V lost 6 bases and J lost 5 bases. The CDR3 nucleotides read TGTGCCAGCAGCTTAGGGACTAGCGGGGCCGAGACCCAGTACTTC. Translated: CASSLGTSGAETQYF.

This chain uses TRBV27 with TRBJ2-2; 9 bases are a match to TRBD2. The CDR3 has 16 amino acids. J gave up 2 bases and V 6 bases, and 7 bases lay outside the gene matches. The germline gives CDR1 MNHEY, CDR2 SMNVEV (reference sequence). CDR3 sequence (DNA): TGTGCCAGCAGCCATATGACTAGCGGAAACACCGGGGAGCTGTTTTTT. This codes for CASSHMTSGNTGELFF.

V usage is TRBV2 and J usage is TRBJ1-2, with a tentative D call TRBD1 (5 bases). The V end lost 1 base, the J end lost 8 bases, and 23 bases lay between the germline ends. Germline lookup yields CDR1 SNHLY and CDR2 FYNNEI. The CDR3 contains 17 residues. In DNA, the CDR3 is TGTGCCAGCAGTGAAGGGGGAGCAGGGTCCTCTATTTGGGGCTACACCTTC. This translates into CASSEGGAGSSIWGYTF.

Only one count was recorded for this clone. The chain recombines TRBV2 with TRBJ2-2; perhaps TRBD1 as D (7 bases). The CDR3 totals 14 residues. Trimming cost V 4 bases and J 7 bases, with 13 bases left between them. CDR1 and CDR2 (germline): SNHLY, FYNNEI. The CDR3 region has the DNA TGTGCCAGCAGTGGTGCAGGGGGGTTCGGGGAGCTGTTTTTT. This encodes CASSGAGGFGELFF.

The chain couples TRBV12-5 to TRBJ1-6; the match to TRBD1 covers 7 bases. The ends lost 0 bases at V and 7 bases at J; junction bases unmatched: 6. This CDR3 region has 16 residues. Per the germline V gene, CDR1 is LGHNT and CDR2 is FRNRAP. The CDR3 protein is CASGLVPGQENSPLHF. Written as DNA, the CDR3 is TGTGCTAGTGGTTTGGTACCCGGACAGGAAAATTCACCCCTCCACTTT.

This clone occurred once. The CDR3 loop reads CASSFLTRANNGYTF. In DNA form, the CDR3 reads TGTGCCAGCAGTTTCCTGACACGGGCCAATAATGGCTACACCTTC. This chain joins TRBV28 and TRBJ1-2; D is uncertain. Trimming removed 3 bases at V and 6 bases at J, with 17 bases between. The CDR3 is 15 amino acids. CDR1 is MDHEN, CDR2 SYDVKM, per germline.

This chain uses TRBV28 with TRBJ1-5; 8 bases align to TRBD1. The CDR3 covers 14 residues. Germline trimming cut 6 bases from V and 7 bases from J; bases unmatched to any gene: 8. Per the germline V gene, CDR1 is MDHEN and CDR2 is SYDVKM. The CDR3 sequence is CASSPQGAPQPQHF. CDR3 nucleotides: TGTGCCAGCAGCCCCCAGGGGGCCCCACAGCCCCAGCATTTT.

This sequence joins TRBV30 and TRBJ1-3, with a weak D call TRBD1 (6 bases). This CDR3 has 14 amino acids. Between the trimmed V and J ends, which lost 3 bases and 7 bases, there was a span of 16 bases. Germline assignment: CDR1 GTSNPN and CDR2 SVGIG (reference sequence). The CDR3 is CAWREQGGRNTIYF. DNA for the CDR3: TGTGCCTGGAGGGAACAGGGAGGGAGGAACACCATATATTTT. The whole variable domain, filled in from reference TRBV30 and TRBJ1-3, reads SQTIHQWPATLVQPVGSPLSLECTVEGTSNPNLYWYRQAAGRGLQLLFYSVGIGQISSEVPQNLSASRPQDRQFILSSKKLLLSDSGFYLCAWREQGGRNTIYFGEGSWLTVV.

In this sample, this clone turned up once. The CDR3 DNA reads as TGTGCCAGCAGCTTAGATCGGGACGAGCAGTACTTC. It encodes CASSLDRDEQYF. The genes are TRBV11-2 and TRBJ2-7, with D unclear. The V end lost 0 bases, the J end lost 5 bases, and 5 bases lay between the germline ends. This CDR3 has 12 residues. CDR1 and CDR2 (germline): SGHAT, FQNNGV.

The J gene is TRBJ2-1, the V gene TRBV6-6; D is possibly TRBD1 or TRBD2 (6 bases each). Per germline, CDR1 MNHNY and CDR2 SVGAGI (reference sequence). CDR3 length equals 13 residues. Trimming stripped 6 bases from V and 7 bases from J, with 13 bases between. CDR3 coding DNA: TGTGCCAGCAGCCGCGGAGGGGGAAATGAGCAGTTCTTC. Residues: CASSRGGGNEQFF.

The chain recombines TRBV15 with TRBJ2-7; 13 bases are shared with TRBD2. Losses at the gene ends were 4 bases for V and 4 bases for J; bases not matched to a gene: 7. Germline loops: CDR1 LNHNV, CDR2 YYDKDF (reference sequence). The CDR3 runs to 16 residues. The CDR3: CATSKGLAGELYEQYF. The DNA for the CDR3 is TGTGCCACCAGCAAAGGACTAGCGGGAGAGCTTTACGAGCAGTACTTC.

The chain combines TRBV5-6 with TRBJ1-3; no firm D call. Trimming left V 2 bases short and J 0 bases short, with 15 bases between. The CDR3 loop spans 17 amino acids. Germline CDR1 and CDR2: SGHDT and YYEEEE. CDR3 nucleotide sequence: TGTGCCAGCAGCTTTCCCACCCTCAGGAACTCTGGAAACACCATATATTTT. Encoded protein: CASSFPTLRNSGNTIYF.

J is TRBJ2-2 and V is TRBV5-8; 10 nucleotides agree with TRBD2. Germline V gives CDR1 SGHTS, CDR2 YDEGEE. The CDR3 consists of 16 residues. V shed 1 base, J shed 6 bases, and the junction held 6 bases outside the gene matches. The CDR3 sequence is CASSLSLAGISGELFF. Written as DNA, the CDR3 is TGTGCCAGCAGCTTGTCACTAGCGGGAATTTCCGGGGAGCTGTTTTTT.